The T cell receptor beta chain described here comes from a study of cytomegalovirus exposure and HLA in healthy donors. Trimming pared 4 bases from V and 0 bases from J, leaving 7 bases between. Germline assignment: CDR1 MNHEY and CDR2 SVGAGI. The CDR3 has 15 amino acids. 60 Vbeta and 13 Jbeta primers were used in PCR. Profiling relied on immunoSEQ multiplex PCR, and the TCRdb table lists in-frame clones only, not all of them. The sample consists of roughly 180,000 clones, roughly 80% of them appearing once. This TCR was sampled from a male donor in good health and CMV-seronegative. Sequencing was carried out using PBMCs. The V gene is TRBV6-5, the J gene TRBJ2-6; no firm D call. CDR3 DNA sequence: TGTGCCAGCAGTTCCCCAAACTCTGGGGCCAACGTCCTGACTTTC. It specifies CASSSPNSGANVLTF.